The clone carrying this T cell receptor beta chain was observed many times. No antigen is known for it. Individual cDNA molecules were tagged with unique molecular identifiers. MiXCR, applied by TCRdb to the 5' RACE reads, yields one record per CDR3 protein. The sample lists tens of thousands of distinct CDR3 sequences; 9.5% to 15% were seen once. The source of the sample is a study of early T cells in non-severe SARS-CoV-2 infection. Study summary: The sequenced material was bulk RNA from unsorted whole blood, and its chains were unpaired.

Study-level findings and limits: Matching results from VDJdb favored anti-spike CD8 responses, leaving private and CD4 specificities undetected.

With 7 bases removed from V and 0 bases from J, the gap between germline ends came to 19 bases. CDR1 is LNHDA and CDR2 is SQIVND in the germline V gene (reference sequence). The CDR3 runs to 17 residues. This chain uses TRBV19 with TRBJ2-1; D is possibly TRBD1 (5 bases). The TCR was taken from an adult who was a healthcare worker with PCR-confirmed SARS-CoV-2 infection or an uninfected control (not recorded which). Sample: whole blood. The CDR3 DNA is TGTGCCAGTACCCAAGGCAGGGTATTAAGCTCCTACAATGAGCAGTTCTTC. Translated: CASTQGRVLSSYNEQFF.